This T cell receptor (beta chain) was profiled in a study of blood T cells in healthy people across ages. The study's findings and limits: Investigators treated diversity estimates from one million T cells as underestimates.

In germline, CDR1 is SGHAT, CDR2 FQNNGV. The trim removed 5 bases at V and 14 bases at J, leaving 21 bases unmatched. CDR3 length: 17 amino acids. Next came a second PCR, run for about 6 to 11 cycles, which used a sample-barcoded 5' primer along with a J-beta primer mix. TCRdb re-called the 5' RACE reads with MiXCR, one entry per CDR3 protein. The sample consists of approximately 800,000 distinct CDR3 sequences, approximately 53% of them appearing once. In the case of this clonotype: The target antigen is unknown.

The rearrangement uses TRBV11-2 and TRBJ2-3; 11 nucleotides align to TRBD2. The source of this sequence is a man aged 80 or over in good health. What was sequenced was blood. CDR3 sequence (DNA): TGTGCCAGCAGCCCATTGCGCCTAGCGGGAGGTGTTAGATACGCGTATTTT. Its translation: CASSPLRLAGGVRYAYF. The complete variable domain, with remaining parts taken from reference TRBV11-2 and TRBJ2-3, reads EAGVAQSPRYKIIEKRQSVAFWCNPISGHATLYWYQQILGQGPKLLIQFQNNGVVDDSQLPKDRFSAERLKGVDSTLKIQPAKLEDSAVYLCASSPLRLAGGVRYAYFGPGTRLTVL.